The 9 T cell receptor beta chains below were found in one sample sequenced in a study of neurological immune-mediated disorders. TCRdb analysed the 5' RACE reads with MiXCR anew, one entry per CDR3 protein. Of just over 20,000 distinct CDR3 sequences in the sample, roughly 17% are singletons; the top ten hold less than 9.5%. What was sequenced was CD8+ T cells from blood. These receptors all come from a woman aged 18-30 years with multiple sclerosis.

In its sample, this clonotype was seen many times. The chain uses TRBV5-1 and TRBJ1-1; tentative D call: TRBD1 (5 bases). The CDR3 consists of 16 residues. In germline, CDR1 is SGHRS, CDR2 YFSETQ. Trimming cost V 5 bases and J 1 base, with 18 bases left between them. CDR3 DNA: TGCGCCAGCAGGTCAGCTTCGGCGGGGCCGAACACTGAAGCTTTCTTT. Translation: CASRSASAGPNTEAFF.

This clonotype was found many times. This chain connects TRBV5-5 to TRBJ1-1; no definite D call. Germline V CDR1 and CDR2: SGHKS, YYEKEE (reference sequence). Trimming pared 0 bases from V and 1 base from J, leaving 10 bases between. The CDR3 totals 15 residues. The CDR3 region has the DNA TGTGCCAGCAGCTTGGAGTGGACTACGAACACTGAAGCTTTCTTT. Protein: CASSLEWTTNTEAFF.

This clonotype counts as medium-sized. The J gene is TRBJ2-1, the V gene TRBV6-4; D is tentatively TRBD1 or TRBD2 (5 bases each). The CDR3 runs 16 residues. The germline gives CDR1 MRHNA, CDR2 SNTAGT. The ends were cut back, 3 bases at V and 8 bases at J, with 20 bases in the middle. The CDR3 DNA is TGTGCCAGCAGTGAACCACCCGGGGCGCAACAGGATGAGCAGTTCTTC. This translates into CASSEPPGAQQDEQFF.

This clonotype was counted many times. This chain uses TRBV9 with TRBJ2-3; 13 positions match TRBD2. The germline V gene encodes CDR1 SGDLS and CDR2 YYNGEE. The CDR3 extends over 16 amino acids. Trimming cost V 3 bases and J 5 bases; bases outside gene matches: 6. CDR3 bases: TGTGCCAGCAGCGCGACTAGCGGGGGGATACAAGATACGCAGTATTTT. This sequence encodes CASSATSGGIQDTQYF.

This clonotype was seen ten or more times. The CDR3 protein is CASSLTPHFEAFF. In nucleotides, the CDR3 is TGTGCCAGCAGTTTAACCCCCCATTTTGAAGCTTTCTTT. The chain employs TRBV27 and TRBJ1-1, with D hard to call. The CDR3 totals 13 residues. The V and J ends lost 2 bases and 7 bases respectively, with 11 bases between them. Germline V gene sequence: CDR1 MNHEY, CDR2 SMNVEV (reference sequence).

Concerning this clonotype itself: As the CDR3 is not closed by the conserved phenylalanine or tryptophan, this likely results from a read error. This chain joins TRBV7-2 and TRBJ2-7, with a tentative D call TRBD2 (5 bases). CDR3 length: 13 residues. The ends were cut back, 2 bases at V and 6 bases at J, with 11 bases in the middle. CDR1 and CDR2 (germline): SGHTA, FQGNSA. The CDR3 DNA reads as TGTGCCAGCAGCTTACTGGTTGAGGGCGAGCAGTACATC. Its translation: CASSLLVEGEQYI.

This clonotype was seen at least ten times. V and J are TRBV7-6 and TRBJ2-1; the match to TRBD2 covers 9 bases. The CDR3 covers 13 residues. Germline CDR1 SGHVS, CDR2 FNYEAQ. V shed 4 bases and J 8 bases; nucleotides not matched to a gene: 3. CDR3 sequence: CASSSRLADEQFF. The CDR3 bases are TGTGCCAGCAGCTCCCGACTAGCGGATGAGCAGTTCTTC.

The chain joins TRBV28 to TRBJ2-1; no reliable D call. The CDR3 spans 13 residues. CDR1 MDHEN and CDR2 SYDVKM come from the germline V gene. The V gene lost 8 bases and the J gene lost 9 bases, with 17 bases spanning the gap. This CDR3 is CASRFGARSEQFF. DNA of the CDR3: TGTGCCAGCCGATTTGGAGCGCGTTCTGAGCAGTTCTTC. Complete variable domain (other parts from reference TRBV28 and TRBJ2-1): DVKVTQSSRYLVKRTGEKVFLECVQDMDHENMFWYRQDPGLGLRLIYFSYDVKMKEKGDIPEGYSVSREKKERFSLILESASTNQTSMYLCASRFGARSEQFFGPGTRLTVL.

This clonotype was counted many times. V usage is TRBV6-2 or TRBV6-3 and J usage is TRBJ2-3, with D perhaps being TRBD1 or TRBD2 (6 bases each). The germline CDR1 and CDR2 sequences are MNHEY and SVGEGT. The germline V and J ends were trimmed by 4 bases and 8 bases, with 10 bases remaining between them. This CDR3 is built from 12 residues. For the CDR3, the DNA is TGTGCCAGCAGTTCGGGGGCTCTTACGCAGTATTTT. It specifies CASSSGALTQYF.